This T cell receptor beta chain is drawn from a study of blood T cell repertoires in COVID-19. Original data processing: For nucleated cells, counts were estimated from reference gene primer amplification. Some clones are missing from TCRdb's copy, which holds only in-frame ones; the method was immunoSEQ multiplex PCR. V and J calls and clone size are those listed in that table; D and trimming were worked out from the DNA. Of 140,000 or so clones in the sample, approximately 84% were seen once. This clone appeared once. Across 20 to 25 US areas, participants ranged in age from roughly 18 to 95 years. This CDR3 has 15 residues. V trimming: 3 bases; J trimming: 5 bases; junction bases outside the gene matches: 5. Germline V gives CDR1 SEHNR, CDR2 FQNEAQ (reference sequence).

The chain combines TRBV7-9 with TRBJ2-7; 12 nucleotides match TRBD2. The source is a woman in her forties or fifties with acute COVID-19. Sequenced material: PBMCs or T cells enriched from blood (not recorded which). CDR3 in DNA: TGTGCCAGCAGCTTGGGACTAGCGGGTTCCCACGAGCAGTACTTC. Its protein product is CASSLGLAGSHEQYF. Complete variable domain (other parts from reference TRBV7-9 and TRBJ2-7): DTGVSQNPRHKITKRGQNVTFRCDPISEHNRLYWYRQTLGQGPEFLTYFQNEAQLEKSRLLSDRFSAERPKGSFSTLEIQRTEQGDSAMYLCASSLGLAGSHEQYFGPGTRLTVT.